The 31 T cell receptor beta chains listed next were all sequenced from one sample in a study of shared clonotypes between healthy human individuals. The repertoire was sequenced with immunoSEQ multiplex PCR; TCRdb's copy has only in-frame clones and lacks some. The sample has about 1 million clones, 75% seen once. Sample: memory CD4+ T cells sorted from blood. The sample's subset: CD45RA-negative fraction. The receptors here all came from a man aged 18 to 29 in good health.

This chain joins TRBV25-1 and TRBJ1-6; TRBD1 matches 7 bases. Germline V lookup: CDR1 MGHDK, CDR2 SYGVNS. The CDR3 is made up of 15 amino acids. Trimming cost V 4 bases and J 3 bases; bases outside gene matches: 3. As DNA, the CDR3 is TGTGCCAGCAGTGCCCGGGACAGCTATAATTCACCCCTCCACTTT. This gives the protein CASSARDSYNSPLHF.

V and J are TRBV27 and TRBJ1-5, with D unclear. Per germline, CDR1 MNHEY and CDR2 SMNVEV (reference sequence). The germline V and J ends were trimmed by 5 bases and 0 bases, with 8 bases remaining between them. The CDR3 spans 14 residues. The CDR3 bases are TGTGCCAGCAGTGCCACCTATAGCAATCAGCCCCAGCATTTT. Translated: CASSATYSNQPQHF.

The sample holds one count of this clone. V is TRBV27 and J is TRBJ2-5, with TRBD2 matching over 10 bases. The DNA end is more similar to TRBJ2-7, so the J call may be wrong. The CDR3 length is 17 residues. Per germline, CDR1 MNHEY and CDR2 SMNVEV (reference sequence). This chain's CDR3 is CASSQAGGPRKSYEQYF. The DNA of the CDR3 is TGTGCCAGCAGTCAAGCGGGAGGGCCCCGTAAGTCCTACGAGCAGTACTTC.

In regard to this clone: The same CDR3 can be traced to other DNA sequences in this sample. The chain has TRBV5-1 and TRBJ2-3; D remains ambiguous. Looked up from germline, CDR1 is SGHRS and CDR2 is YFSETQ. The CDR3 runs to 13 residues. Trimming took 2 bases from V and 6 from J, leaving 10 bases between them. DNA for the CDR3: TGCGCCAGCAGCTTTGGTCCCGGGGATACGCAGTATTTT. Amino acids: CASSFGPGDTQYF.

The gene calls are TRBV2 and TRBJ1-4; D is possibly TRBD1 (6 bases). This CDR3 has 14 residues. From germline, CDR1 is SNHLY and CDR2 FYNNEI. V was shortened by 4 bases and J by 10 bases, with 16 bases between the two germline ends. This CDR3 reads CASSVAGEDGKLFF. CDR3 bases: TGTGCCAGCAGTGTGGCAGGGGAGGATGGAAAACTGTTTTTT. The full variable domain, completed using reference TRBV2 and TRBJ1-4, is EPEVTQTPSHQVTQMGQEVILRCVPISNHLYFYWYRQILGQKVEFLVSFYNNEISEKSEIFDDQFSVERPDGSNFTLKIRSTKLEDSAMYFCASSVAGEDGKLFFGSGTQLSVL.

In this sample, this clone turned up once. The chain carries TRBV4-2 and TRBJ1-6, with 9 bases that match TRBD1. CDR1 LGHNA and CDR2 YNFKEQ come from the germline V gene. V was pared by 4 bases and J by 5 bases, with 0 bases of the junction left unmatched. This CDR3 has 14 residues. Written as DNA, the CDR3 is TGTGCCAGCAGCCGGACAGGGGATAATTCACCCCTCCACTTT. It yields the protein CASSRTGDNSPLHF.

The chain uses TRBV7-2 and TRBJ2-7, with TRBD2 identical over 13 bases. Trimming removed 3 bases from V and 5 bases from J; junction bases left unmatched: 1. The CDR3 totals 14 residues. CDR1 and CDR2 from the germline V gene are SGHTA and FQGNSA. The CDR3 sequence is CASSLTSGRNEQYF. The CDR3 DNA follows: TGTGCCAGCAGCTTGACTAGCGGGAGGAACGAGCAGTACTTC.

V is TRBV7-9 and J is TRBJ1-2, with D perhaps matching TRBD1 (6 bases). The CDR3 has 15 residues. The germline V gene encodes CDR1 SEHNR and CDR2 FQNEAQ (reference sequence). V shed 5 bases and J shed 0 bases, with 13 bases lying between them. The CDR3 reads CASSPQGLSNYGYTF. CDR3 nucleotides: TGTGCCAGCAGCCCGCAGGGGCTTTCTAACTATGGCTACACCTTC.

The chain couples TRBV11-2 to TRBJ2-7, with D uncertain. The CDR3 loop spans 17 amino acids. Trimming took off 5 bases at V and 0 bases at J, with 20 bases between the two ends. Germline V gene lookup returns CDR1 SGHAT and CDR2 FQNNGV. CDR3 protein: CASSQRIAAELSYEQYF. The CDR3 nucleotides are TGTGCCAGCAGCCAGCGAATAGCTGCAGAGCTCTCCTACGAGCAGTACTTC.

The rearrangement uses TRBV5-1 and TRBJ2-7; D unresolved. V was cut by 0 bases and J by 3 bases, with 13 bases left in between. The CDR3 is made up of 15 amino acids. Germline V gives CDR1 SGHRS, CDR2 YFSETQ. CDR3: CASSLASGFLYEQYF. The CDR3 DNA follows: TGCGCCAGCAGCTTGGCCTCGGGCTTCCTCTACGAGCAGTACTTC. Full variable domain (outside the CDR3, taken from reference TRBV5-1 and TRBJ2-7): KAGVTQTPRYLIKTRGQQVTLSCSPISGHRSVSWYQQTPGQGLQFLFEYFSETQRNKGNFPGRFSGRQFSNSRSEMNVSTLELGDSALYLCASSLASGFLYEQYFGPGTRLTVT.

This clone was recorded a few times. The rearrangement links TRBV5-1 to TRBJ2-5; 12 bases map to TRBD1. The germline gives CDR1 SGHRS, CDR2 YFSETQ. J lost 5 bases, V lost 2 bases, and 7 bases had no gene match. This CDR3 comprises 16 residues. The CDR3 reads CASSFSGTGGTETQYF. In nucleotides, the CDR3 is TGCGCCAGCAGCTTCTCGGGGACAGGGGGCACGGAGACCCAGTACTTC.

The V call is TRBV7-3, the J call TRBJ1-1, with unresolved D. Trimming shortened V by 6 bases and J by 1 base, and 9 bases separated the two germline ends. Per the germline V gene, CDR1 is SGHTA and CDR2 is FQGTGA. There are 13 residues in the CDR3. This CDR3 is CASRGGRNTEAFF. The CDR3 DNA reads TGTGCCAGCAGAGGAGGGAGGAACACTGAAGCTTTCTTT.

The chain links TRBV18 to TRBJ2-1; 10 nucleotides agree with TRBD1. Per the germline V gene, CDR1 is KGHSH and CDR2 is LQKENI. This CDR3 comprises 15 residues. The J segment lost 7 bases and the V segment lost 0 bases, leaving 3 bases of the junction unmatched. This CDR3 reads CASSPPGQGFNEQFF. As DNA, the CDR3 is TGTGCCAGCTCACCACCGGGACAGGGGTTTAATGAGCAGTTCTTC.

The rearrangement uses TRBV19 and TRBJ1-5, with a possible D match to TRBD1 (6 bases). Germline V gene lookup returns CDR1 LNHDA and CDR2 SQIVND (reference sequence). This CDR3 region has 13 residues. V lost 7 bases to trimming and J lost 5 bases, with 12 bases between them. CDR3 nucleotide sequence: TGTGCCAGTATAGGGGGATCGGATCAGCCCCAGCATTTT. Protein product: CASIGGSDQPQHF.

The J gene is TRBJ2-1, the V gene TRBV19; D remains ambiguous. CDR3 size: 12 residues. Germline V lookup: CDR1 LNHDA, CDR2 SQIVND (reference sequence). Trimming removed 6 bases at V and 7 bases at J, with 10 bases between. For the CDR3, the DNA is TGTGCCAGTAGCCGCGTTAGGAATGAGCAGTTCTTC. This gives the protein CASSRVRNEQFF.

The genes are TRBV10-2 and TRBJ2-2, with a tentative D call TRBD1 (5 bases). The CDR3 has 14 residues. The V gene's germline CDR1 is WSHSY and CDR2 SAAADI. V dropped 6 bases and J dropped 5 bases, with 13 bases sitting between them. In DNA, the CDR3 is TGCGCCAGCAGGGCATTCCAGGGTACCGGGGAGCTGTTTTTT. It encodes CASRAFQGTGELFF.

The V call is TRBV6-5, the J call TRBJ2-5; D remains ambiguous. Germline V gene data show CDR1 as MNHEY and CDR2 as SVGAGI. The CDR3 has 14 residues. Trimming left V 6 bases short and J 5 bases short, with 16 bases between. CDR3 in DNA: TGTGCCAGCAGGTTCGGGTCGGAGAGGGAGACCCAGTACTTC. It codes for CASRFGSERETQYF.

The V call is TRBV7-9, the J call TRBJ2-5; unclear D gene. V lost 1 base and J 11 bases, leaving 8 bases between the germline ends. This CDR3 is 11 amino acids long. Looked up from germline, CDR1 is SEHNR and CDR2 is FQNEAQ (reference sequence). As DNA, the CDR3 is TGTGCCAGCAGCTTAGGTATTATTCAGTACTTC. Its translation: CASSLGIIQYF.

The chain employs TRBV2 and TRBJ2-1; D possibly corresponds to TRBD1 (7 bases). The CDR3 covers 15 residues. The germline V gene encodes CDR1 SNHLY and CDR2 FYNNEI. V lost 7 bases to trimming and J lost 4 bases, with 17 bases between them. The CDR3 reads CASTEQGGGYNEQFF. As DNA, the CDR3 is TGTGCCAGCACCGAGCAGGGGGGCGGGTACAATGAGCAGTTCTTC. Using reference TRBV2 and TRBJ2-1 for the parts outside the CDR3, the full variable domain is EPEVTQTPSHQVTQMGQEVILRCVPISNHLYFYWYRQILGQKVEFLVSFYNNEISEKSEIFDDQFSVERPDGSNFTLKIRSTKLEDSAMYFCASTEQGGGYNEQFFGPGTRLTVL.

Comments on this clone: Other nucleotide sequences in the sample specify the same CDR3. This chain links TRBV7-2 with TRBJ2-7; D might be TRBD2 (5 bases). Germline V gene sequence: CDR1 SGHTA, CDR2 FQGNSA. Trimming stripped 1 base from V and 2 bases from J, with 9 bases between. The CDR3 is made up of 14 amino acids. The chain's CDR3 is CASSLGPGTYEQYF. CDR3 nucleotide sequence: TGTGCCAGCAGCTTAGGACCCGGGACCTACGAGCAGTACTTC.

The V and J genes are TRBV7-2 and TRBJ2-7; tentatively, D is TRBD1 or TRBD2 (6 bases each). The CDR3 consists of 15 residues. Germline CDR1 reads SGHTA; CDR2 reads FQGNSA. The V gene lost 4 bases and the J gene lost 0 bases, with 13 bases spanning the gap. The CDR3 DNA follows: TGTGCCAGCAGCTCATATGGGGGGCTCTCCTACGAGCAGTACTTC. This codes for CASSSYGGLSYEQYF. The full variable domain, in which reference TRBV7-2 and TRBJ2-7 provide the parts outside the CDR3, is GAGVSQSPSNKVTEKGKDVELRCDPISGHTALYWYRQSLGQGLEFLIYFQGNSAPDKSGLPSDRFSAERTGGSVSTLTIQRTQQEDSAVYLCASSSYGGLSYEQYFGPGTRLTVT.

The gene calls are TRBV5-5 and TRBJ1-2; no reliable D call. CDR1 and CDR2 from the germline V gene are SGHKS and YYEKEE (reference sequence). Trimming left V 2 bases short and J 0 bases short, with 8 bases between. The CDR3 sequence is 14 residues long. CDR3 nucleotides: TGTGCCAGCAGCTTCGACACAACTAACTATGGCTACACCTTC. Its protein is CASSFDTTNYGYTF.

The chain is built from TRBV11-2 and TRBJ1-3; the D gene is possibly TRBD1 (6 bases). The CDR3 sequence is 13 residues long. Germline V CDR1 and CDR2: SGHAT, FQNNGV. Trimming removed 6 bases at V and 8 bases at J, with 14 bases between. The CDR3 DNA is TGTGCCAGCAGACCCGGACAGTCCGACACCATATATTTT. Amino acid sequence: CASRPGQSDTIYF.

This chain links TRBV27 with TRBJ2-2, with 9 positions matching TRBD1. Germline values: CDR1 MNHEY, CDR2 SMNVEV (reference sequence). V lost 5 bases to trimming and J lost 1 base; unmatched junction nucleotides: 2. The CDR3 consists of 15 residues. As DNA, the CDR3 is TGTGCCAGCAGTAGGGGACAGGGGAACACCGGGGAGCTGTTTTTT. Protein: CASSRGQGNTGELFF.

The V and J genes are TRBV4-1 and TRBJ2-1, with 8 bases that match TRBD1. CDR3 length: 15 amino acids. The germline V gene encodes CDR1 MGHRA and CDR2 YSYEKL. V shed 1 base and J 7 bases; nucleotides not matched to a gene: 6. CDR3 residues: CASSQGQGFDNEQFF. CDR3 DNA: TGCGCCAGCAGCCAAGGACAGGGGTTCGATAATGAGCAGTTCTTC.

The genes are TRBV29-1 and TRBJ2-1; D gene ambiguous. The ends were cut back, 3 bases at V and 13 bases at J, with 19 bases in the middle. CDR3 length: 13 residues. Germline-derived CDR1 and CDR2 are SQVTM and ANQGSEA. The DNA of the CDR3 is TGCAGCGTTGAGGACGACCTCGACGCCCTTCAGTTCTTC. As protein: CSVEDDLDALQFF.

To note about this clone: Other DNA variants within this sample encode the same CDR3. The V and J genes are TRBV30 and TRBJ1-1; no definite D call. V lost 3 bases and J 3 bases, leaving 2 bases between the germline ends. This CDR3 spans 10 amino acids. Germline V gene sequence: CDR1 GTSNPN, CDR2 SVGIG (reference sequence). For the CDR3, the DNA is TGTGCCTGGAGCGACACTGAAGCTTTCTTT. Its translation is CAWSDTEAFF.

In its sample, this clone was seen once. The sample holds other DNA sequences that translate to the same CDR3. This chain connects TRBV25-1 to TRBJ1-2, with a possible D match to TRBD1 (5 bases). With 1 base removed from V and 2 bases from J, the gap between germline ends came to 8 bases. The CDR3 runs to 14 residues. Germline lookup yields CDR1 MGHDK and CDR2 SYGVNS. The CDR3 loop is CASSEWGRNYGYTF. The CDR3 DNA sequence: TGTGCCAGCAGTGAATGGGGCAGAAACTATGGCTACACCTTC.

The CDR3 nucleotides read TGTGCCAGCAGTGAGGAGCGGGACAGCAATTCACCCCTCCACTTT. This codes for CASSEERDSNSPLHF. The chain recombines TRBV2 with TRBJ1-6; 7 bases are a match to TRBD1. J lost 7 bases, V lost 3 bases, and 6 bases had no gene match. The CDR3 has 15 residues. Germline CDR1 and CDR2: SNHLY and FYNNEI.

V and J are TRBV18 and TRBJ2-3; TRBD1 aligns across 7 bases. This CDR3 region has 14 residues. CDR1 is KGHSH, CDR2 LQKENI, per germline. V shed 6 bases and J 0 bases; nucleotides not matched to a gene: 3. CDR3 residues: CASSLTGSTDTQYF. The DNA for the CDR3 is TGTGCCAGCTCGTTGACAGGGAGCACAGATACGCAGTATTTT.

In the case of this clone: This likely stems from a read error, as it lies one base from a far larger clone. The rearrangement uses TRBV2 and TRBJ2-7; 7 bases line up with TRBD1. The CDR3 runs to 13 residues. The trim removed 6 bases at V and 3 bases at J, leaving 5 bases unmatched. In germline, CDR1 is SNHLY, CDR2 FYNNEI. The CDR3 nucleotides are TGTGCCAGCAGCTTGGGACAGAACTACGAGCAGTACTTC. This gives the protein CASSLGQNYEQYF.